Here is one T cell receptor beta chain with its context. This specimen comes from a study of blood T cell repertoires in COVID-19. The germline V gene has CDR1 LNHDA and CDR2 SQIVND (reference sequence). Deletions cut 3 bases from V and 0 bases from J, with 9 bases between. This CDR3 comprises 16 residues. Profiling relied on immunoSEQ multiplex PCR, and the TCRdb table lists in-frame clones only, not all of them. The repertoire consists of roughly 300,000 clones, with about nine tenths occurring once and the leading ten covering 12%. The clonotype originates from a woman in her 30s with COVID-19, enrolled during active disease. Sequencing was carried out using peripheral blood. The chain couples TRBV19 to TRBJ1-6, with D possibly TRBD1 on 6 matching bases. CDR3 residues: CASSMDSSSYNSPLHF. The CDR3 DNA is TGTGCCAGTAGTATGGACAGTAGCTCCTATAATTCACCCCTCCACTTT.